The next 21 T cell receptor beta chains were all read from a single sample in a study of T cell responses to AZD1222 COVID-19 vaccine. TCRdb keeps only in-frame clones here, not all; method: immunoSEQ multiplex PCR. The sample holds under 150,000 clones; 75% to 90% are singletons and the top ten take more than 9.5%. Sequencing was performed on peripheral blood, taken on day 0 of MenACWY control vaccination. The origin of the receptors is an adult in good health.

This chain connects TRBV24-1 to TRBJ1-5; D not certain. The ends were cut back, 4 bases at V and 3 bases at J, with 3 bases in the middle. Germline lookup yields CDR1 KGHDR and CDR2 SFDVKD. The CDR3 covers 12 residues. The DNA of the CDR3 is TGTGCCACCAGTGACCCCAATCAGCCCCAGCATTTT. Amino acids: CATSDPNQPQHF.

The J gene is TRBJ1-1, the V gene TRBV11-3; a possible D gene is TRBD1 (6 bases). V gave up 5 bases and J gave up 4 bases, with 17 bases separating them. Germline CDR1 reads SGHNT; CDR2 reads YENEEA. This CDR3 region has 15 residues. The CDR3 bases are TGTGCCAGCAGCCGGGCCCAGGGGCGGAGCACTGAAGCTTTCTTT. The encoded protein is CASSRAQGRSTEAFF.

The J gene is TRBJ2-1, the V gene TRBV7-8, with TRBD2 matching 9 bases. This CDR3 has 14 amino acids. V was pared by 4 bases and J by 8 bases, with 6 bases of the junction left unmatched. CDR1 and CDR2 (germline): SGHVS, FQNEAQ. For the CDR3, the DNA is TGTGCCAGCAGCTCGGGACTAGCTAGGGATGAGCAGTTCTTC. It specifies CASSSGLARDEQFF.

This sequence joins TRBV11-3 and TRBJ2-1; 9 bases match TRBD2. CDR3 length: 16 amino acids. Trimming removed 7 bases from V and 4 bases from J; junction bases left unmatched: 11. CDR1 and CDR2 (germline): SGHNT, YENEEA. The CDR3 protein is CASTEASGILYNEQFF. The CDR3, as DNA: TGTGCCAGCACTGAGGCTAGCGGGATCCTATACAATGAGCAGTTCTTC.

V and J are TRBV5-1 and TRBJ2-4, with D perhaps being TRBD1 or TRBD2 (5 bases each). The CDR3 runs to 14 residues. The V end lost 4 bases, the J end lost 0 bases, and 8 bases lay between the germline ends. Looked up from germline, CDR1 is SGHRS and CDR2 is YFSETQ. The CDR3 here is CASSGTVAKNIQYF. The CDR3 region has the DNA TGCGCCAGCAGCGGGACGGTAGCCAAAAACATTCAGTACTTC.

This chain joins TRBV29-1 and TRBJ2-1, with D uncertain. The V and J ends lost 4 bases and 6 bases respectively, with 7 bases between them. The CDR3 covers 11 residues. Germline values: CDR1 SQVTM, CDR2 ANQGSEA. CDR3 in amino acids: CSVGQVNEQFF. The CDR3 DNA sequence: TGCAGCGTTGGCCAGGTCAATGAGCAGTTCTTC.

V gene TRBV3-1 (or the pseudogene TRBV3-2) combines with J gene TRBJ2-7, with TRBD2 identical over 7 bases. V lost 1 base, J lost 5 bases, and 11 bases stayed unmatched. Per germline, CDR1 LGHDT and CDR2 YNNKEL (reference sequence). The CDR3 extends over 16 amino acids. CDR3 DNA: TGTGCCAGCAGCCAAGTAGAGTCGCGGGAGTCTGACGAGCAGTACTTC. Translation gives CASSQVESRESDEQYF.

The chain uses TRBV18 and TRBJ1-1; D gene ambiguous. Deletions cut 2 bases from V and 2 bases from J, with 6 bases between. Germline V gene data show CDR1 as KGHSH and CDR2 as LQKENI. The CDR3 is 13 amino acids. CDR3 in amino acids: CASSPVFNTEAFF. Here the CDR3 DNA reads TGTGCCAGCTCACCAGTCTTCAACACTGAAGCTTTCTTT.

This clone showed up just a few times. CDR3 sequence: CASRTTGFSGELFF. DNA of the CDR3: TGTGCCAGCAGAACAACAGGGTTTTCCGGGGAGCTGTTTTTT. The chain joins TRBV7-8 to TRBJ2-2; possible D gene TRBD1, 6 bases. The CDR3 extends over 14 amino acids. V was shortened by 6 bases and J by 6 bases, with 14 bases between the two germline ends. CDR1 and CDR2 from the germline V gene are SGHVS and FQNEAQ.

The V call is TRBV11-2, the J call TRBJ2-2; 8 bases agree with TRBD2. V lost 5 bases, J lost 6 bases, and 8 bases stayed unmatched. The CDR3 runs to 15 residues. Germline V gene data show CDR1 as SGHAT and CDR2 as FQNNGV. CDR3: CASSHGGGRPGELFF. In nucleotides, the CDR3 is TGTGCCAGCAGCCACGGGGGCGGGAGGCCCGGGGAGCTGTTTTTT.

The chain uses TRBV11-2 and TRBJ2-3; 13 bases map to TRBD2. The trim removed 5 bases at V and 14 bases at J, leaving 16 bases unmatched. CDR3 length: 16 residues. Germline CDR1 and CDR2: SGHAT and FQNNGV. This CDR3 is CASSMTSGRHPTKVYF. In DNA, the CDR3 is TGTGCCAGCAGCATGACTAGCGGGAGGCACCCGACCAAGGTGTATTTT.

This clone was seen just once. The rearrangement links TRBV7-9 to TRBJ2-1, with TRBD2 matching over 10 bases. Germline V gene sequence: CDR1 SEHNR, CDR2 FQNEAQ (reference sequence). The CDR3 contains 14 residues. V dropped 8 bases and J dropped 9; count of bases not matched to a gene: 10. CDR3 bases: TGTGCCAGCGCCCTTACTAGCGGGATTGCTGAGCAGTTCTTC. Encoded protein: CASALTSGIAEQFF. Full variable domain (missing parts from reference TRBV7-9 and TRBJ2-1): DTGVSQNPRHKITKRGQNVTFRCDPISEHNRLYWYRQTLGQGPEFLTYFQNEAQLEKSRLLSDRFSAERPKGSFSTLEIQRTEQGDSAMYLCASALTSGIAEQFFGPGTRLTVL.

This clone was detected once. V and J are TRBV27 and TRBJ1-4; 7 bases line up with TRBD1. V lost 8 bases and J lost 5; bases outside the gene matches: 8. CDR3 length: 14 amino acids. Germline V lookup: CDR1 MNHEY, CDR2 SMNVEV (reference sequence). Here the CDR3 DNA reads TGTGCCAGCTGTCCCGGACAGGAAAATGAAAAACTGTTTTTT. This gives the protein CASCPGQENEKLFF.

This chain joins TRBV10-2 and TRBJ1-1; D may be TRBD1 (6 bases). The length of the CDR3 is 14 residues. The V end was cut by 4 bases, the J end by 4 bases, with 13 bases between. Germline V gives CDR1 WSHSY, CDR2 SAAADI. The CDR3 DNA reads as TGCGCCAGCAGTGGGAATCCGGGGGCCACTGAAGCTTTCTTT. This translates into CASSGNPGATEAFF.

J is TRBJ2-3 and V is TRBV13, with 11 positions matching TRBD1. This CDR3 is 15 amino acids long. Germline-derived CDR1 and CDR2 are PRHDT and FYEKMQ (reference sequence). The V segment lost 3 bases and the J segment 5 bases; nucleotides outside the gene matches: 4. The CDR3 loop is CASSFRTGGKDTQYF. Here the CDR3 DNA reads TGTGCCAGCAGCTTTCGGACAGGGGGCAAAGATACGCAGTATTTT. Full variable domain (rest looked up from reference TRBV13 and TRBJ2-3): AAGVIQSPRHLIKEKRETATLKCYPIPRHDTVYWYQQGPGQDPQFLISFYEKMQSDKGSIPDRFSAQQFSDYHSELNMSSLELGDSALYFCASSFRTGGKDTQYFGPGTRLTVL.

This chain links TRBV21-1 with TRBJ1-1; the table's D call of TRBD1 was not tested on the DNA. TRBV21-1 is deemed a pseudogene. The CDR3 is 16 amino acids. The CDR3: CASSGGQGVGNTEAFF. The CDR3 nucleotides read TGTGCCAGCAGCGGGGGACAGGGTGTCGGGAACACTGAAGCTTTCTTT.

This clone appeared a few times. This chain uses TRBV7-9 with TRBJ1-3, with TRBD1 identical over 8 bases. CDR3 length equals 14 residues. Per germline, CDR1 SEHNR and CDR2 FQNEAQ (reference sequence). Unmatched junction bases numbered 7, after V lost 6 bases and J lost 6 bases. This CDR3 is CASRSHRGTNTIYF. The DNA of the CDR3 is TGTGCCAGCAGATCTCACAGGGGGACAAACACCATATATTTT.

The count of this clone is one. The chain recombines TRBV7-3 with TRBJ1-1, with unresolved D. The germline gives CDR1 SGHTA, CDR2 FQGTGA. The length of the CDR3 is 14 residues. Trimming cost V 2 bases and J 4 bases, with 11 bases left between them. The CDR3 DNA follows: TGTGCCAGCAGCTTACTGGGGTCGGCCACTGAAGCTTTCTTT. This encodes CASSLLGSATEAFF.

This clone was seen a handful of times. The rearrangement uses TRBV5-1 and TRBJ2-2; 8 bases match TRBD2. Trimming removed 0 bases from V and 9 bases from J; junction bases left unmatched: 4. This CDR3 spans 14 amino acids. Germline V lookup: CDR1 SGHRS, CDR2 YFSETQ. CDR3 in amino acids: CASSLDSGGRELFF. The DNA for the CDR3 is TGCGCCAGCAGCTTGGACAGCGGGGGAAGGGAGCTGTTTTTT.

This chain links TRBV4-3 with TRBJ2-3; 14 bases are a match to TRBD2. Germline CDR1 reads LGHNA; CDR2 reads YSLEER. The CDR3 sequence is 17 residues long. V lost 3 bases and J lost 5; bases outside the gene matches: 7. CDR3 DNA sequence: TGCGCCAGCAGCCAGACACCAGGACTAGCGGGGGGAGATACGCAGTATTTT. It yields the protein CASSQTPGLAGGDTQYF.

The rearrangement links TRBV6-5 to TRBJ1-1; D might be TRBD1 (6 bases). The CDR3 sequence is 13 residues long. CDR1 is MNHEY, CDR2 SVGAGI, per germline. The V and J ends lost 5 bases and 10 bases respectively, with 17 bases between them. This CDR3 reads CASSPSSARGAFF. In DNA, the CDR3 is TGTGCCAGCAGTCCTTCTTCAGCCAGGGGAGCTTTCTTT.